The 5 T cell receptor beta chains in this list originate from one sample, sequenced in a study of cytomegalovirus exposure and HLA in healthy donors. 13 Jbeta primers and 60 Vbeta primers were used for the PCR. TCRdb keeps only in-frame clones here, not all; method: immunoSEQ multiplex PCR. The sample consists of about 43,000 clones, under 70% of them appearing once. The source material was PBMCs. Source of these receptors: a man aged 55-75 years in good health and CMV-seropositive.

The rearrangement links TRBV7-9 to TRBJ1-5; D uncertain. V lost 5 bases to trimming and J lost 2 bases, with 10 bases between them. This CDR3 comprises 14 residues. Germline-derived CDR1 and CDR2 are SEHNR and FQNEAQ (reference sequence). CDR3 protein: CASSPGTGNQPQHF. CDR3 coding DNA: TGTGCCAGCAGCCCCGGTACCGGCAATCAGCCCCAGCATTTT.

This clone was observed a few times. The chain employs TRBV6-6 and TRBJ1-2, with 10 bases lining up with TRBD1. V was clipped by 6 bases and J by 8 bases; unmatched bases: 9. Germline assignment: CDR1 MNHNY and CDR2 SVGAGI (reference sequence). This CDR3 is built from 14 residues. The CDR3 nucleotides are TGTGCCAGCAGCCGACAGGGGGCAGAAGGAGGCTACACCTTC. It specifies CASSRQGAEGGYTF.

The chain employs TRBV27 and TRBJ2-7; perhaps TRBD1 as D (6 bases). V lost 4 bases and J lost 0, with 7 bases in between. This CDR3 has 13 amino acids. Germline V gene lookup returns CDR1 MNHEY and CDR2 SMNVEV (reference sequence). DNA for the CDR3: TGTGCCAGCAGTTGGACAGTCTCCTACGAGCAGTACTTC. This translates into CASSWTVSYEQYF.

In this sample, this clone turned up a few times. The chain is built from TRBV5-1 and TRBJ1-3; D unclear. Germline CDR1 is SGHRS and CDR2 is YFSETQ. The CDR3 loop spans 13 amino acids. V lost 8 bases to trimming and J lost 7 bases, with 16 bases between them. CDR3 region: CASHEGTSNTIYF. As DNA, the CDR3 is TGCGCCAGTCACGAGGGAACTTCCAACACCATATATTTT.

The chain employs TRBV18 and TRBJ2-7; D perhaps matches TRBD2 (5 bases). The CDR3 contains 15 residues. Per germline, CDR1 KGHSH and CDR2 LQKENI. The germline V and J ends were trimmed by 0 bases and 2 bases, with 11 bases remaining between them. The CDR3 sequence: CASSPPSSRAYEQYF. CDR3 DNA: TGTGCCAGCTCACCACCGTCTAGCCGAGCCTACGAGCAGTACTTC. The variable domain in full, completed from reference TRBV18 and TRBJ2-7, reads NAGVMQNPRHLVRRRGQEARLRCSPMKGHSHVYWYRQLPEEGLKFMVYLQKENIIDESGMPKERFSAEFPKEGPSILRIQQVVRGDSAAYFCASSPPSSRAYEQYFGPGTRLTVT.